The 19 T cell receptor beta chains reported below all come from one sample, sequenced in a study of T cells in Graves' hyperthyroidism and ophthalmopathy. RNA transcripts were the template for amplifying TCR beta CDR3 regions. TCR CDR3 underwent first-round RT-PCR with the HTBI primer set. TCRdb reprocessed the multiplex PCR reads with MiXCR, giving one entry per CDR3 protein. This sample yields roughly 350,000 distinct CDR3 sequences, of which roughly an eighth are seen a single time; roughly 33% belongs to the top ten. The sample taken for sequencing was blood. These receptors were taken from a woman aged 40 to 55 with Graves' ophthalmopathy.

This clonotype has a count of ten or more. This chain joins TRBV10-3 and TRBJ2-3, with D perhaps assigned TRBD1 or TRBD2 (5 bases each). V lost 2 bases and J lost 2, with 11 bases in between. The CDR3 runs to 15 residues. CDR1 ENHRY and CDR2 SYGVKD come from the germline V gene. The DNA for the CDR3 is TGTGCCATCAGTGAGGAGGGGACGTTCACAGATACGCAGTATTTT. It yields the protein CAISEEGTFTDTQYF.

The chain employs TRBV20-1 and TRBJ2-5; 11 bases agree with TRBD2. This CDR3 region has 15 residues. V shed 4 bases and J 5 bases; nucleotides not matched to a gene: 9. The germline gives CDR1 DFQATT, CDR2 SNEGSKA (reference sequence). The CDR3 bases are TGCAGTGCTACGGGCCTAGCGGGGGGAGGGGAGACCCAGTACTTC. Amino acid sequence: CSATGLAGGGETQYF.

This clonotype was recorded many times. The CDR3 DNA reads TGTGCCAGCAGTCGCACTCTTAAACATTCACCCCTCCACTTT. Protein product: CASSRTLKHSPLHF. This chain uses TRBV12-3 or TRBV12-4 with TRBJ1-6; no reliable D call. V was trimmed by 5 bases and J by 8 bases, leaving 13 bases between them. The CDR3 spans 14 residues.

This chain joins TRBV27 and TRBJ1-5; D not resolved. Germline CDR1 is MNHEY and CDR2 is SMNVEV (reference sequence). There are 12 residues in the CDR3. The V end lost 1 base, the J end lost 6 bases, and 4 bases lay between the germline ends. This chain's CDR3 is CASSLFGQPQHF. The CDR3 DNA follows: TGTGCCAGCAGTTTATTCGGTCAGCCCCAGCATTTT.

This clonotype was found many times. The rearrangement joins TRBV20-1 to TRBJ2-7, with TRBD1 as a possible D gene (6 bases). Germline CDR1 DFQATT, CDR2 SNEGSKA (reference sequence). The V and J ends lost 5 bases and 3 bases respectively, with 11 bases between them. CDR3 length equals 12 residues. This CDR3 reads CSASGQNYEQYF. CDR3 DNA sequence: TGCAGTGCTTCCGGACAGAACTACGAGCAGTACTTC.

The J gene is TRBJ2-7, the V gene TRBV28; no firm D call. The germline gives CDR1 MDHEN, CDR2 SYDVKM. CDR3 size: 11 residues. V lost 6 bases, J lost 6 bases, and 9 bases lay in between. Here the CDR3 reads CASSPDVEQYF. The DNA for the CDR3 is TGTGCCAGCAGCCCGGACGTCGAGCAGTACTTC.

This clonotype showed up just a few times. This chain links TRBV5-4 with TRBJ1-1; TRBD1 is a possible D gene (5 bases). Between the trimmed V and J ends, which lost 2 bases and 4 bases, there was a span of 15 bases. Germline CDR1 SGHNT, CDR2 YYREEE (reference sequence). CDR3 length: 15 residues. The CDR3: CASSLGRGAFTEAFF. The CDR3 coding sequence is TGTGCCAGCAGCTTAGGGAGGGGCGCATTCACTGAAGCTTTCTTT.

The CDR3 bases are TGTGCCAGTAGTATGGCGGGAGTTGGTGAGACCCAGTACTTC. This sequence encodes CASSMAGVGETQYF. The chain employs TRBV19 and TRBJ2-5; 7 positions match TRBD2. Germline values: CDR1 LNHDA, CDR2 SQIVND (reference sequence). The CDR3 runs 14 residues. Trimming took 3 bases from V and 5 from J; bases not matched to a gene: 6.

The table lists this clonotype with many counts. The chain uses TRBV20-1 and TRBJ2-1; TRBD1 or TRBD2 may be the D gene (6 bases each). The germline gives CDR1 DFQATT, CDR2 SNEGSKA (reference sequence). Trimming shortened V by 4 bases and J by 4 bases, and 11 bases separated the two germline ends. CDR3 length: 13 amino acids. Here the CDR3 DNA reads TGCAGTGCTACGGGGGCGAAGTACAATGAGCAGTTCTTC. Translating gives CSATGAKYNEQFF.

This chain connects TRBV20-1 to TRBJ1-5, with TRBD1 matching 9 bases. This CDR3 is 15 amino acids long. V lost 0 bases, J lost 3 bases, and 3 bases stayed unmatched. Germline loops: CDR1 DFQATT, CDR2 SNEGSKA (reference sequence). Here the CDR3 reads CSAREYRGPNQPQHF. Written as DNA, the CDR3 is TGCAGTGCTAGAGAATACAGGGGGCCCAATCAGCCCCAGCATTTT.

This clonotype was counted at least ten times. The V and J genes are TRBV11-3 and TRBJ2-1; D might be TRBD2 (5 bases). The CDR3 sequence is 13 residues long. Germline values: CDR1 SGHNT, CDR2 YENEEA. Trimming removed 3 bases from V and 10 bases from J, with 13 bases in between. The CDR3 DNA reads as TGTGCCAGCAGCTTTCCCGGAGGCGGCGAGCAGTTCTTC. This sequence encodes CASSFPGGGEQFF.

V is TRBV20-1 and J is TRBJ1-5; D not certain. Germline CDR1 DFQATT, CDR2 SNEGSKA (reference sequence). Trimming took 7 bases from V and 1 from J, leaving 14 bases between them. The CDR3 contains 14 residues. CDR3 DNA sequence: TGCAGTGTGAAGTCGGGCGGAAGCAATCAGCCCCAGCATTTT. Its protein product is CSVKSGGSNQPQHF.

A few counts support this clonotype. The V gene is TRBV5-1, the J gene TRBJ2-1; D unclear. CDR3 length: 13 amino acids. Trimming pared 2 bases from V and 8 bases from J, leaving 11 bases between. Germline CDR1 is SGHRS and CDR2 is YFSETQ. The CDR3 sequence is CASSFAWGYEQFF. In nucleotides, the CDR3 is TGCGCCAGCAGCTTCGCTTGGGGATATGAGCAGTTCTTC.

The chain combines TRBV18 with TRBJ1-5; 7 nucleotides align to TRBD1. The CDR3 consists of 16 residues. With 5 bases clipped from V and 0 bases from J, the junction kept 7 bases outside the gene matches. Per the germline V gene, CDR1 is KGHSH and CDR2 is LQKENI. Here the CDR3 DNA reads TGTGCCAGCTCAACCTGGACAGGATCTAGCAATCAGCCCCAGCATTTT. Encoded protein: CASSTWTGSSNQPQHF.

This clonotype appeared a few times. V gene TRBV7-2 combines with J gene TRBJ1-2; D might be TRBD1 (6 bases). Trimming shortened V by 5 bases and J by 0 bases, and 22 bases separated the two germline ends. Germline lookup yields CDR1 SGHTA and CDR2 FQGNSA. The CDR3 has 18 amino acids. The DNA of the CDR3 is TGTGCCAGCAGCCAATCCGGGACAAACTCTTATTCTAACTATGGCTACACCTTC. It encodes CASSQSGTNSYSNYGYTF.

The chain employs TRBV11-2 and TRBJ1-1, with D possibly matching TRBD1 (6 bases). This CDR3 has 15 amino acids. From germline, CDR1 is SGHAT and CDR2 FQNNGV. Trimming left V 1 base short and J 4 bases short, with 13 bases between. CDR3 sequence reads: CASSLGGGLSTEAFF. The CDR3 nucleotides are TGTGCCAGCAGCTTAGGGGGGGGGCTGAGCACTGAAGCTTTCTTT.

J is TRBJ2-3 and V is TRBV27, with 11 bases that match TRBD2. V dropped 0 bases and J dropped 5; count of bases not matched to a gene: 13. The CDR3 contains 19 residues. Germline V gene sequence: CDR1 MNHEY, CDR2 SMNVEV (reference sequence). In DNA, the CDR3 is TGTGCCAGCAGTTTATCCCCAGCCCCACTAGCGGGGGAAAGAGATACGCAGTATTTT. Translation gives CASSLSPAPLAGERDTQYF.

This clonotype was found many times. The J gene is TRBJ2-7, the V gene TRBV9; 8 positions agree with TRBD2. CDR1 is SGDLS, CDR2 YYNGEE, per germline. V gave up 3 bases and J gave up 0 bases; unmatched junction bases: 5. The CDR3 spans 15 residues. CDR3 nucleotides: TGTGCCAGCAGCGCTAGCGGGTTACCCTCCTACGAGCAGTACTTC. Translated, it gives CASSASGLPSYEQYF.

This clonotype was observed a handful of times. V gene TRBV28 combines with J gene TRBJ1-1; D ambiguous. With 8 bases removed from V and 4 bases from J, the gap between germline ends came to 17 bases. This CDR3 region has 14 residues. Germline V lookup: CDR1 MDHEN, CDR2 SYDVKM. CDR3 residues: CASRRRERGTEAFF. In DNA, the CDR3 is TGTGCCAGCCGTCGGAGGGAACGGGGCACTGAAGCTTTCTTT.